The clone carrying this T cell receptor (beta chain) was observed a handful of times. Measured with immunoSEQ multiplex PCR; TCRdb has only the in-frame clones, and not every one. The table lists about 140,000 clones, under 90% of them singletons, with about 1.5% in the top ten. The CDR3 is made up of 19 amino acids. In germline, CDR1 is SNHLY, CDR2 FYNNEI. The J segment lost 3 bases and the V segment lost 4 bases, leaving 8 bases of the junction unmatched. Participants, roughly 18 to 89 years old, spanned 24 US areas. During the 2 weeks before they entered the study, exposed participants had met someone with a PCR-confirmed or clinician-diagnosed COVID-19 case. The sample is drawn from a study of blood T cell repertoires in COVID-19. As for the study in general: Sites in the United States, Italy and Spain provided acute and convalescent COVID-19 samples. From T cells, B-cell-depleted T cells, or PBMCs came the material, which was cDNA or gDNA.

Sequencing used PBMCs or T cells enriched from blood (not recorded which). This TCR came from a woman between 18 and 29 years old who had been exposed to COVID-19. This chain connects TRBV2 to TRBJ2-2, with 16 bases fitting TRBD2. Here the CDR3 DNA reads TGTGCCAGCAGTGTCTCCGGGACTAGCGGGAGGGCCGACACCGGGGAGCTGTTTTTT. Translated, it gives CASSVSGTSGRADTGELFF.